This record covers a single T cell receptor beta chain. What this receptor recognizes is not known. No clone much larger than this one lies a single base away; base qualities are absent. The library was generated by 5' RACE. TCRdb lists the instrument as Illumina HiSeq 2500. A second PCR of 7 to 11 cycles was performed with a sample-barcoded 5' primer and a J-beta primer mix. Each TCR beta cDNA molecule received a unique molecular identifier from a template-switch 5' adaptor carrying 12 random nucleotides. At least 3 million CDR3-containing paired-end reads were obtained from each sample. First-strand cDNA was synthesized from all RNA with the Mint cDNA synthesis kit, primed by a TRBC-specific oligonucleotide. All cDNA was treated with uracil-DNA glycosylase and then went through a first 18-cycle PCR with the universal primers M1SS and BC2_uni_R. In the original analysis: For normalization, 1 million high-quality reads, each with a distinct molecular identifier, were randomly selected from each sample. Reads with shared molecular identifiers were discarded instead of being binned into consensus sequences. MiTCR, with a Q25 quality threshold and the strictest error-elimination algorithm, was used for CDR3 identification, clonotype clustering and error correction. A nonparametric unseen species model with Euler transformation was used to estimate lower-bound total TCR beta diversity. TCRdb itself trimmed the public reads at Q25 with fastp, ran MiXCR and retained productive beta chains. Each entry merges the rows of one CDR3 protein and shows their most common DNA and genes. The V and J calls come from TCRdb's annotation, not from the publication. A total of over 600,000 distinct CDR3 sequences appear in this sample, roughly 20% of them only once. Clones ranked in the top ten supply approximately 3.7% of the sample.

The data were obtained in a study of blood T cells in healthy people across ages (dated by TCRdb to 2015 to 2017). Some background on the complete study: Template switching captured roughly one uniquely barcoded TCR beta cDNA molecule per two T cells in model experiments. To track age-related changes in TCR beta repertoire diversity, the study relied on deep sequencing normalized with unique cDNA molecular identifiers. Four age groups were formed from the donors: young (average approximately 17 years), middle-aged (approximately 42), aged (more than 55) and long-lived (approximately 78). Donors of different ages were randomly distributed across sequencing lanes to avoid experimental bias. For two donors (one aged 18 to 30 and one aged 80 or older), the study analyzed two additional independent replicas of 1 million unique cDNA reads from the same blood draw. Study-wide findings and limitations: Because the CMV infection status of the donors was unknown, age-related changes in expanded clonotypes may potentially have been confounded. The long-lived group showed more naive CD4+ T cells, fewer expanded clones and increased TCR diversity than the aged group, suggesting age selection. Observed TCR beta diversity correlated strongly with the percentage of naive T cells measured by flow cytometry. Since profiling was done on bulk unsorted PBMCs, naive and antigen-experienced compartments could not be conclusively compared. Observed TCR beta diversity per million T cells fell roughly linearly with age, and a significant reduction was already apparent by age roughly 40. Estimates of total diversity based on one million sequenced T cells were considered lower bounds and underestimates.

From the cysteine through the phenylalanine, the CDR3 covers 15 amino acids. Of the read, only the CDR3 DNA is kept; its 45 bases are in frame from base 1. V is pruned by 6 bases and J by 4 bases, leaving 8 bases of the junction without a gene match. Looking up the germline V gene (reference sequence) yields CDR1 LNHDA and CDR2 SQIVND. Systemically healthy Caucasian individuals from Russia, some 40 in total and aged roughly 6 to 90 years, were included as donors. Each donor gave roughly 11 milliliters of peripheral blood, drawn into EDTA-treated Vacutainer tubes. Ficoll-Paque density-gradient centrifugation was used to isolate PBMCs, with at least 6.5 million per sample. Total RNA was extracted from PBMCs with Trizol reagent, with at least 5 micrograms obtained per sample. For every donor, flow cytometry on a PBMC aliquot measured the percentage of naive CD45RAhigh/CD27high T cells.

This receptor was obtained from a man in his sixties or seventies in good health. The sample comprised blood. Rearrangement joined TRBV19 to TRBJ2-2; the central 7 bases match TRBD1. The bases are TGTGCCAGTAGGAAACGGGGACAGAGCACCGGGGAGCTGTTTTTT. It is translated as CASRKRGQSTGELFF.